This record covers a single T cell receptor (beta chain). The antigen remains undetermined. This entry is derived from a study of OX40 agonist ivuxolimab in advanced cancers. Study summary: The patients received agonistic anti-OX40 (CD134) antibody ivuxolimab. Six ivuxolimab dose levels, 0.01 to 10 mg/kg, were given intravenously every 2 weeks. Broader study findings: Relative to CD4+, CD8+ T cells held more expanded clones on average.

Assay: immunoSEQ multiplex PCR; the TCRdb copy retains only in-frame clones and omits some. The profile shows about 67,000 clones, about 90% of them singletons. With autoimmune disease history or systemic immunosuppression, patients were excluded. The receptor was derived from an adult with an advanced solid tumor such as melanoma, head and neck, liver or kidney cancer. The source was CD4+ or CD8+ T cells sorted from blood, collected in a trial of the OX40 agonist ivuxolimab.

CDR3 loop: CASSSQTGGGGQPQHF. DNA for the CDR3: TGTGCCAGCAGCTCCCAGACAGGGGGAGGGGGTCAGCCCCAGCATTTT. This chain connects TRBV7-9 to TRBJ1-5, with 9 nucleotides matching TRBD1. V lost 4 bases, J lost 6 bases, and 10 bases stayed unmatched. The CDR3 is 16 amino acids. Germline-derived CDR1 and CDR2 are SEHNR and FQNEAQ (reference sequence).